The TCR beta chain under discussion was sequenced for a study of shared clonotypes between healthy human individuals. The wider study: The donor pool was made up of two women and three men aged 18 to 49. Whole-study results and caveats: Sharing of clonotypes among donors was expected to vary with sequencing depth.

Free of recent acute infections or vaccinations, the donors were healthy HIV-negative adults. As for this clone: As yet, its antigen is unknown. Other nucleotide sequences in the sample specify the same CDR3.

CDR1 and CDR2 (germline): SGHRS, YFSETQ. This CDR3 is built from 15 residues. Trimming took 0 bases from V and 2 from J; bases not matched to a gene: 2. In the source study's methods: In the immunoSEQ data, sequences were junction-only and lacked quality scores, so filtering differed. Clones were sequenced by immunoSEQ multiplex PCR, and TCRdb holds only the in-frame ones, with some missing. V and J calls and clone size are given by that table; D and trimming were obtained from the DNA. Among millions of clones listed, roughly nine tenths were seen once. The receptor was derived from a young man in good health. The material sequenced was naive CD4+ T cells sorted from blood. Sample subset: CD45RA+ positively selected. The chain combines TRBV5-1 with TRBJ2-7; 10 bases agree with TRBD1. CDR3: CASSLEGTGAYEQYF. CDR3 bases: TGCGCCAGCAGCTTGGAAGGGACAGGGGCCTACGAGCAGTACTTC.